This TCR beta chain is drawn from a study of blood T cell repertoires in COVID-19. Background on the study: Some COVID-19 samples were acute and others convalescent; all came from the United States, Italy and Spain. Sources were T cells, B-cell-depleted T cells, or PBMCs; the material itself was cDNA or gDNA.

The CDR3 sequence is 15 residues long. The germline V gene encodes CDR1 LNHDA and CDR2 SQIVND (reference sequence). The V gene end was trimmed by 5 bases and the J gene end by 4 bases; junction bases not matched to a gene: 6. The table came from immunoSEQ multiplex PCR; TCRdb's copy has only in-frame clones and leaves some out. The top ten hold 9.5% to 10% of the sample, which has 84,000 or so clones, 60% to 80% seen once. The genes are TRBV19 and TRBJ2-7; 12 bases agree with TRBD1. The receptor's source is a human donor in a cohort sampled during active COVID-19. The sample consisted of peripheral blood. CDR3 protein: CASSPGTGGLYEQYF. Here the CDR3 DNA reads TGTGCCAGTAGTCCAGGGACAGGGGGCTTATACGAGCAGTACTTC.